The clone carrying this T cell receptor beta chain occurred a few times. TCRdb re-derived calls from the 5' RACE reads in MiXCR, one entry per CDR3 protein. The sample lists more than 80,000 distinct CDR3 sequences, over 15% occurring once. This CDR3 contains 13 residues. With 5 bases clipped from V and 6 bases from J, the junction kept 4 bases outside the gene matches. Per the germline V gene, CDR1 is SQVTM and CDR2 is ANQGSEA. This specimen belongs to a study of T-cell memory formation after mild COVID-19. For the study at large: TCR clusters mostly belonged to single donors.

The sequence came from an adult woman who had mild COVID-19 (a few samples of this study predate the infection). Cell type and time point are not known. J is TRBJ2-1 and V is TRBV29-1; 10 nucleotides align to TRBD1. Input material: PBMCs or a T cell subset sorted from them (not recorded which). CDR3 sequence reads: CSVRTGGPNEQFF. The CDR3 bases are TGCAGCGTTAGGACAGGGGGGCCCAATGAGCAGTTCTTC.